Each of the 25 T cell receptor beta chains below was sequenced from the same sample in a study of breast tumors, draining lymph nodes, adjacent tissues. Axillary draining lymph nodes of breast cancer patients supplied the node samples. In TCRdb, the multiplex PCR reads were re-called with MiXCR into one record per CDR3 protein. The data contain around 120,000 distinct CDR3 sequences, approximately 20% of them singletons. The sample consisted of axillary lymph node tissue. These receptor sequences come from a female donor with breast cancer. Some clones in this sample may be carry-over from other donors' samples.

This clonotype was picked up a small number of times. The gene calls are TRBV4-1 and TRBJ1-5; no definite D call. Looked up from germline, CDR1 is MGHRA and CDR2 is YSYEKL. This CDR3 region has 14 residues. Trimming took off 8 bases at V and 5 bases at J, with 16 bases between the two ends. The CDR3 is CASGFTGTDQPQHF. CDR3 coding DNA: TGCGCCAGCGGCTTTACTGGAACTGATCAGCCCCAGCATTTT.

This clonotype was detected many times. The DNA of the CDR3 is TGTGCCAGTAGTATCCGGGACACCTCAAACTATGGCTACACCTTC. Amino acids: CASSIRDTSNYGYTF. The gene calls are TRBV19 and TRBJ1-2, with D maybe TRBD1 (6 bases). Germline assignment: CDR1 LNHDA and CDR2 SQIVND (reference sequence). Trimming shortened V by 3 bases and J by 2 bases, and 13 bases separated the two germline ends. This CDR3 has 15 amino acids.

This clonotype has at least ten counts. CDR3 in DNA: TGTGCCAGCAGCTTGTTCGTCACCGGGGAGCTGTTTTTT. It codes for CASSLFVTGELFF. The genes are TRBV7-2 and TRBJ2-2; D gene uncertain. The CDR3 extends over 13 amino acids. V was cut by 3 bases and J by 4 bases, with 6 bases left in between. The germline V gene has CDR1 SGHTA and CDR2 FQGNSA.

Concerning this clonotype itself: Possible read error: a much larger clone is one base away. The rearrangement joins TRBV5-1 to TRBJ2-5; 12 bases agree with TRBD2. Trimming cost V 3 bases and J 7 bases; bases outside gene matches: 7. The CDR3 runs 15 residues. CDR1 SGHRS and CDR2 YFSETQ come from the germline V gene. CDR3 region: CASSSRLAGVRTQYF. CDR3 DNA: TGCGCCAGCAGCTCCCGACTAGCGGGGGTCCGGACCCAGTACTTC.

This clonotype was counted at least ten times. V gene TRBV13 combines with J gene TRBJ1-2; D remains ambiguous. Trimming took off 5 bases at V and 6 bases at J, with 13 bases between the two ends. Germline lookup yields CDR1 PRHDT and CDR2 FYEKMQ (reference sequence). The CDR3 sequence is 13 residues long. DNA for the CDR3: TGTGCCAGCAGCCTACCCCGGGAGGATGGCTACACCTTC. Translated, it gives CASSLPREDGYTF.

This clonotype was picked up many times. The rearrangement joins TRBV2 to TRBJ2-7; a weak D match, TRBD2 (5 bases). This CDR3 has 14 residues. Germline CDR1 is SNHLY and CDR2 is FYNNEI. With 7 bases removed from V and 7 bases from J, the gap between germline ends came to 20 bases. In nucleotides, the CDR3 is TGTGCCAGCATCGAGCAGACTACTAACCAGGAGCAGTACTTC. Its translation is CASIEQTTNQEQYF.

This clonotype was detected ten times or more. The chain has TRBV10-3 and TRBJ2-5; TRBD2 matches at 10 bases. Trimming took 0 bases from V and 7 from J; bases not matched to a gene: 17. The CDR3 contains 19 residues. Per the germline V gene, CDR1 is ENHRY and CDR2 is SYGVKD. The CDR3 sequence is CAISESPGPPSGGARTQYF. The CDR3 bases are TGTGCCATCAGTGAGTCGCCCGGTCCCCCTAGCGGGGGCGCGAGGACCCAGTACTTC.

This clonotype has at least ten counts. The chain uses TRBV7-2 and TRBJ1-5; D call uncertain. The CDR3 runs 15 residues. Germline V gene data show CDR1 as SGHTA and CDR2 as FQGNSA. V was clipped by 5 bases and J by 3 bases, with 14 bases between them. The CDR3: CASSDKAFVNQPQHF. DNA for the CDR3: TGTGCCAGCAGCGATAAGGCCTTTGTCAATCAGCCCCAGCATTTT.

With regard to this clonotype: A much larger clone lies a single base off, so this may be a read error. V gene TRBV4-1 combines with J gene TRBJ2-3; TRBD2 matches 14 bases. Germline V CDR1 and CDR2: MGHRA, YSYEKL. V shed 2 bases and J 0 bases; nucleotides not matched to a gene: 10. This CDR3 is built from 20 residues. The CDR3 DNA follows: TGCGCCAGCAGCCAACTGGGACTAGCGGGAGCTGGGACAAGCACAGATACGCAGTATTTT. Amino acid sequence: CASSQLGLAGAGTSTDTQYF.

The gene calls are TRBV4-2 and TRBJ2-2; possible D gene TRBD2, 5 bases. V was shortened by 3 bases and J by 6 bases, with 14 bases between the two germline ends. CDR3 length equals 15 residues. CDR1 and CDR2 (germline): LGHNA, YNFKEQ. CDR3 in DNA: TGTGCCAGCAGCCAGAGTAGCGCAAGGGCCGGGGAGCTGTTTTTT. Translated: CASSQSSARAGELFF.

CDR3 sequence reads: CASSTQGAQPQHF. The CDR3 region has the DNA TGTGCCAGCAGTACACAGGGGGCACAGCCCCAGCATTTT. The chain has TRBV6-6 and TRBJ1-5; TRBD1 agrees at 9 bases. The CDR3 contains 13 residues. Losses at the gene ends were 5 bases for V and 7 bases for J; bases not matched to a gene: 3. Germline lookup yields CDR1 MNHNY and CDR2 SVGAGI (reference sequence).

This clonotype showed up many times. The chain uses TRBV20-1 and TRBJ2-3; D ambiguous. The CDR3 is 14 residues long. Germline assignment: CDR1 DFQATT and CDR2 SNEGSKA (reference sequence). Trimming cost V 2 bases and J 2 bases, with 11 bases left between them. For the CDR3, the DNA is TGCAGTGCTAGATGGCCAGCCGACACAGATACGCAGTATTTT. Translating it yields CSARWPADTDTQYF.

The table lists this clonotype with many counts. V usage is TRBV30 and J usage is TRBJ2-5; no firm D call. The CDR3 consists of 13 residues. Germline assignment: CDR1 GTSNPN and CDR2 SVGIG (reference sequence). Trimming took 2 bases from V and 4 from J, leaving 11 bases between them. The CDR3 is CAWSLTNTETQYF. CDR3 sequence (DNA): TGTGCCTGGAGTCTAACGAACACAGAGACCCAGTACTTC.

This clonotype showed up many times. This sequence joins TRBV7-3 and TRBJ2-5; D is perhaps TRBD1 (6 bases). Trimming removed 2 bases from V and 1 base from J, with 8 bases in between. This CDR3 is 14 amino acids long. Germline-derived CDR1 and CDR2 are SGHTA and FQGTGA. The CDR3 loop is CASSLLGAQETQYF. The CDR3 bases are TGTGCCAGCAGCTTACTGGGGGCCCAAGAGACCCAGTACTTC.

The CDR3 bases are TGTGCCAGCAGGGGGGGGGCGAATTCACCCCTCCACTTT. Protein product: CASRGGANSPLHF. V and J are TRBV2 and TRBJ1-6; D may be TRBD1 (6 bases). The length of the CDR3 is 13 residues. The ends were cut back, 6 bases at V and 7 bases at J, with 10 bases in the middle. Germline V gene lookup returns CDR1 SNHLY and CDR2 FYNNEI.

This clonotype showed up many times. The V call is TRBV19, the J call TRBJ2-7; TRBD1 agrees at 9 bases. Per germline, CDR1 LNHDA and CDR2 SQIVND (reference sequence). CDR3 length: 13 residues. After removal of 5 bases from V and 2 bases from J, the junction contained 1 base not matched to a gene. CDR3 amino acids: CASSDRGAYEQYF. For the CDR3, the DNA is TGTGCCAGTAGTGACAGGGGGGCCTACGAGCAGTACTTC.

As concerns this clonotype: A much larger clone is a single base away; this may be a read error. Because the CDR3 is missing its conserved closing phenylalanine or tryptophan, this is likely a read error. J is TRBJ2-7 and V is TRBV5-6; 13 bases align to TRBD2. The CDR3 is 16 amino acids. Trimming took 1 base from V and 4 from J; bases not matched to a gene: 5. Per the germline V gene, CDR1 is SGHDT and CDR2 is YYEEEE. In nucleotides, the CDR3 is TGTGCCAGCAGCTTGACTAGCGGGAGGGCCGTGTACGAGCAGTACCTC. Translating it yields CASSLTSGRAVYEQYL.

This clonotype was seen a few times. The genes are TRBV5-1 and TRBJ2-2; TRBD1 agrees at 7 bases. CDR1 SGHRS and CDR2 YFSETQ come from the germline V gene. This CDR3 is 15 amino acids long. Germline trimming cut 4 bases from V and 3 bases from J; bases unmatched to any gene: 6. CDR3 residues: CASSVTGVDTGELFF. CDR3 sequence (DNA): TGCGCCAGCAGCGTCACAGGGGTGGACACCGGGGAGCTGTTTTTT.

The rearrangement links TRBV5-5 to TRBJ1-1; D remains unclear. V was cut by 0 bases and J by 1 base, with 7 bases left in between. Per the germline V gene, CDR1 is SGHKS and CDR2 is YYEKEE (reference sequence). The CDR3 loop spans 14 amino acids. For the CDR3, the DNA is TGTGCCAGCAGCTTGGTACCGAAGAACACTGAAGCTTTCTTT. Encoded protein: CASSLVPKNTEAFF.

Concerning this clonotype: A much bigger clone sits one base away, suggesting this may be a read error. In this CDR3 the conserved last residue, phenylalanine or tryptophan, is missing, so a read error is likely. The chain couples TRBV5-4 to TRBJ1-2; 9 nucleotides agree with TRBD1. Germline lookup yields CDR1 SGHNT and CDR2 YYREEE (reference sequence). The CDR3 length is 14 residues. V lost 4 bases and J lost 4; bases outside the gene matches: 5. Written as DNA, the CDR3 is TGTGCCAGCAGCACGACAGGGGGTATCTATGGCTACACCTCC. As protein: CASSTTGGIYGYTS.

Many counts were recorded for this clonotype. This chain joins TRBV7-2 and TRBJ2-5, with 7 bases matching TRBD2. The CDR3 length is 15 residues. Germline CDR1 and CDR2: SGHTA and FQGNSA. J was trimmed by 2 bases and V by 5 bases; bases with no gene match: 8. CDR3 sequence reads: CASSRRLARQETQYF. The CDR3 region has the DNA TGTGCCAGCAGCCGACGACTAGCCCGTCAAGAGACCCAGTACTTC.

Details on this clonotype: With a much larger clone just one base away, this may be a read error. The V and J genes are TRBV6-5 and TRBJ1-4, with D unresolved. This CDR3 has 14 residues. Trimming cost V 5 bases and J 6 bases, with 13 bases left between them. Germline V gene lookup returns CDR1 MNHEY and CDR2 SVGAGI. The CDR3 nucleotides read TGTGCCAGCAGTAAAAAAGACTTGGATGAAAAACTGTTTTTT. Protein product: CASSKKDLDEKLFF.

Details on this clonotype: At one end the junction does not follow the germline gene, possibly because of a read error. Written as DNA, the CDR3 is TGTGCCAGCAGCCCCAGCGAAGGGAACGAGCAGTGCTTC. It translates to CASSPSEGNEQCF. V and J are TRBV7-3 and TRBJ2-7, with D unclear. This CDR3 is 13 amino acids long. Looked up from germline, CDR1 is SGHTA and CDR2 is FQGTGA.

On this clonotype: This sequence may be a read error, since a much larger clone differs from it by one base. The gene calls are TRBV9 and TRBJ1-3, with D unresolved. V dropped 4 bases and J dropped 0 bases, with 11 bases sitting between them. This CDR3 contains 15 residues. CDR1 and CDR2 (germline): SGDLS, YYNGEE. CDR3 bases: TGTGCCAGCAGCTCCACAGCGAACTCTGGAAACACCATATATTTT. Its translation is CASSSTANSGNTIYF.

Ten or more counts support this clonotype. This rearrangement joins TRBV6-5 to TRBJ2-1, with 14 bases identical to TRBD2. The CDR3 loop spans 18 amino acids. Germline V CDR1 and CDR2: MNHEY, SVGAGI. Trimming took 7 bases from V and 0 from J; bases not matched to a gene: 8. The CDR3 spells CASTPSGTSGSSYNEQFF. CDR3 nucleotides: TGTGCCAGCACCCCATCCGGGACTAGCGGGAGCTCCTACAATGAGCAGTTCTTC.